This record concerns one T cell receptor (beta chain) sequence. The antigen remains unidentified. The sample has other DNA sequences that encode this CDR3 too. The germline CDR1 and CDR2 sequences are SGHTA and FQGNSA. This CDR3 has 15 residues. Trimming took 3 bases from V and 4 from J; bases not matched to a gene: 4. The data were obtained in a study of cytomegalovirus exposure and HLA in healthy donors. The study's findings and limits: Many donors shared some public TCRs, even though most TCR sequences were rare.

This table comes from immunoSEQ multiplex PCR, and its TCRdb copy is limited to in-frame clones, with some not included. The profile shows about 64,000 clones, 80% to 90% of them singletons. This rearrangement joins TRBV7-2 to TRBJ2-1; TRBD2 matches at 9 bases. Sample: PBMCs. This receptor was obtained from a woman aged 18-29 years in good health and CMV-seronegative. In DNA, the CDR3 is TGTGCCAGCAGCTTGGATAGCGGGGGATACAATGAGCAGTTCTTC. It is translated as CASSLDSGGYNEQFF.